This T cell receptor (beta chain) is drawn from a study of T cells in localized non-small cell lung cancer. The table came from immunoSEQ multiplex PCR; TCRdb's copy has only in-frame clones and leaves some out. Of over 70,000 clones listed, approximately 90% are singletons. The sequence was collected from a woman aged 35 to 69 with stage II squamous cell lung carcinoma. The sequences come from PBMCs, collected before any cancer treatment.

CDR3 residues: CASSDSSRSTDTQYF. CDR3 nucleotide sequence: TGTGCCAGCAGTGACTCGAGTAGATCCACAGATACGCAGTATTTT. The chain recombines TRBV6-4 with TRBJ2-3; D is unclear. Trimming shortened V by 0 bases and J by 2 bases, and 9 bases separated the two germline ends. The CDR3 length is 15 residues. The germline gives CDR1 MRHNA, CDR2 SNTAGT.